The 25 T cell receptor beta chains below all came from one sample that was sequenced in a study of breast tumors, draining lymph nodes, adjacent tissues. MiXCR was run by TCRdb on the multiplex PCR reads, yielding one entry per CDR3 protein. The table shows 250,000 or so distinct CDR3 sequences, with around 30% occurring only once. The lymph nodes were axillary draining lymph nodes from breast cancer patients. The sample taken for sequencing was axillary lymph node tissue. The receptors originated from a female donor with breast cancer. Some clones in this sample may be carry-over from other donors' samples.

This clonotype appeared many times. The chain employs TRBV7-9 and TRBJ2-7; 14 bases are a match to TRBD2. V was pared by 0 bases and J by 0 bases, with 7 bases of the junction left unmatched. The CDR3 runs to 19 residues. Germline CDR1 SEHNR, CDR2 FQNEAQ (reference sequence). The CDR3 spells CASSLATSGRADSSYEQYF. The CDR3 DNA reads as TGTGCCAGCAGCTTAGCGACTAGCGGGAGGGCCGATAGCTCCTACGAGCAGTACTTC.

This clonotype came up many times. The genes are TRBV11-3 and TRBJ1-5; D gene unclear. Germline values: CDR1 SGHNT, CDR2 YENEEA. V was shortened by 5 bases and J by 4 bases, with 12 bases between the two germline ends. This CDR3 contains 14 residues. As DNA, the CDR3 is TGTGCCAGCAGCGCCGGAGGGCGTAATCAGCCCCAGCATTTT. Its translation: CASSAGGRNQPQHF. Full variable domain (rest looked up from reference TRBV11-3 and TRBJ1-5): EAGVVQSPRYKIIEKKQPVAFWCNPISGHNTLYWYLQNLGQGPELLIRYENEEAVDDSQLPKDRFSAERLKGVDSTLKIQPAELGDSAVYLCASSAGGRNQPQHFGDGTRLSIL.

This clonotype has a handful of counts. The chain recombines TRBV27 with TRBJ2-1, with 7 bases fitting TRBD1. V dropped 1 base and J dropped 7; count of bases not matched to a gene: 4. The V gene's germline CDR1 is MNHEY and CDR2 SMNVEV (reference sequence). The CDR3 is 14 amino acids. Here the CDR3 reads CASSLLSGGNEQFF. CDR3 DNA sequence: TGTGCCAGCAGTTTATTGTCAGGGGGAAATGAGCAGTTCTTC.

This clonotype has just a few counts. V gene TRBV18 combines with J gene TRBJ1-2; the match to TRBD1 covers 9 bases. Germline assignment: CDR1 KGHSH and CDR2 LQKENI. V was pared by 3 bases and J by 8 bases, with 4 bases of the junction left unmatched. The CDR3 is 13 amino acids. The CDR3 protein is CASSPRQGDGYTF. CDR3 nucleotides: TGTGCCAGCTCACCTCGACAGGGGGACGGCTACACCTTC.

In this sample, this clonotype turned up many times. The chain carries TRBV10-3 and TRBJ1-2; no definite D call. The ends were cut back, 3 bases at V and 7 bases at J, with 12 bases in the middle. Germline V gene lookup returns CDR1 ENHRY and CDR2 SYGVKD. The CDR3 has 13 amino acids. The CDR3 is CAISETHLGGYTF. The CDR3 nucleotides read TGTGCCATCAGTGAAACCCATCTGGGTGGCTACACCTTC.

In this sample, this clonotype turned up many times. J is TRBJ1-3 and V is TRBV19; D uncertain. This CDR3 contains 12 residues. Germline CDR1 LNHDA, CDR2 SQIVND (reference sequence). V lost 2 bases, J lost 3 bases, and 2 bases lay in between. The CDR3 spells CASSILGNTIYF. In nucleotides, the CDR3 is TGTGCCAGTAGTATACTTGGAAACACCATATATTTT.

J is TRBJ2-1 and V is TRBV27; 8 bases agree with TRBD1. CDR1 and CDR2 (germline): MNHEY, SMNVEV (reference sequence). V lost 1 base and J lost 2; bases outside the gene matches: 1. The CDR3 sequence is 15 residues long. The CDR3 bases are TGTGCCAGCAGTTTATTGGACAGGGCCTACAATGAGCAGTTCTTC. Protein: CASSLLDRAYNEQFF.

The chain is built from TRBV6-6 and TRBJ2-3; a possible D gene is TRBD1 (6 bases). V dropped 4 bases and J dropped 4 bases, with 18 bases sitting between them. Germline assignment: CDR1 MNHNY and CDR2 SVGAGI (reference sequence). The CDR3 totals 16 residues. CDR3: CASSSAWRKGADTQYF. CDR3 nucleotide sequence: TGTGCCAGCAGTTCCGCTTGGCGGAAGGGGGCAGATACGCAGTATTTT.

For this clonotype: The junction does not match germline at one end; this may be a read error. This chain connects TRBV18 to TRBJ2-7; D unclear. Germline V gene lookup returns CDR1 KGHSH and CDR2 LQKENI. This CDR3 spans 11 amino acids. The DNA for the CDR3 is TGTGCCGGCTCACCAGGTTACGAGCAGTACTTC. Translation: CAGSPGYEQYF.

This clonotype occurred many times. J is TRBJ2-1 and V is TRBV19; 11 nucleotides align to TRBD2. Per germline, CDR1 LNHDA and CDR2 SQIVND (reference sequence). The CDR3 covers 15 residues. J lost 6 bases, V lost 5 bases, and 6 bases had no gene match. CDR3 sequence: CASSLPSGRPNEQFF. The CDR3 nucleotides are TGTGCCAGTAGTCTCCCTAGCGGGAGGCCCAATGAGCAGTTCTTC. The whole variable domain, filled in from reference TRBV19 and TRBJ2-1, reads DGGITQSPKYLFRKEGQNVTLSCEQNLNHDAMYWYRQDPGQGLRLIYYSQIVNDFQKGDIAEGYSVSREKKESFPLTVTSAQKNPTAFYLCASSLPSGRPNEQFFGPGTRLTVL.

This clonotype showed up many times. This sequence joins TRBV2 and TRBJ1-4; D perhaps matches TRBD1 (5 bases). This CDR3 contains 13 residues. The germline V gene has CDR1 SNHLY and CDR2 FYNNEI. Trimming shortened V by 7 bases and J by 4 bases, and 10 bases separated the two germline ends. The CDR3 nucleotides read TGTGCCAGCATCGGTAGGGGTAATGAAAAACTGTTTTTT. This translates into CASIGRGNEKLFF.

This clonotype was seen ten or more times. Mismatch with germline at one junction end may stem from a read error. V gene TRBV5-1 combines with J gene TRBJ2-5; D not certain. This CDR3 contains 11 residues. Germline-derived CDR1 and CDR2 are SGHRS and YFSETQ. In nucleotides, the CDR3 is TGTGCCAGCAGCTTAATGGAGACCCAGTACTTC. Translation: CASSLMETQYF. The full variable domain, rest sourced from reference TRBV5-1 and TRBJ2-5, is KAGVTQTPRYLIKTRGQQVTLSCSPISGHRSVSWYQQTPGQGLQFLFEYFSETQRNKGNFPGRFSGRQFSNSRSEMNVSTLELGDSALYLCASSLMETQYFGPGTRLLVL.

The sample holds a few counts of this clonotype. The chain links TRBV6-1 to TRBJ2-3, with D maybe TRBD2 (6 bases). The length of the CDR3 is 14 residues. Germline V gives CDR1 MNHNS, CDR2 SASEGT. Between the trimmed V and J ends, which lost 8 bases and 0 bases, there was a span of 12 bases. CDR3: CASSRDSSTDTQYF. CDR3 DNA sequence: TGTGCCAGCTCCCGGGACTCGAGCACAGATACGCAGTATTTT.

In its sample, this clonotype was seen many times. The chain employs TRBV7-3 and TRBJ2-3; D may correspond to TRBD1 or TRBD2 (5 bases each). Trimming cost V 2 bases and J 1 base, with 7 bases left between them. CDR1 and CDR2 from the germline V gene are SGHTA and FQGTGA. The CDR3 runs 14 residues. CDR3 DNA: TGTGCCAGCAGCTTATCGGGACGCACAGATACGCAGTATTTT. As protein: CASSLSGRTDTQYF.

This clonotype was counted a few times. The J gene is TRBJ2-3, the V gene TRBV28; perhaps TRBD2 as D (6 bases). The CDR3 sequence is 15 residues long. Germline V lookup: CDR1 MDHEN, CDR2 SYDVKM. V was trimmed by 5 bases and J by 2 bases, leaving 14 bases between them. CDR3 coding DNA: TGTGCCAGCAGTCCAGGACTACTAAACACAGATACGCAGTATTTT. Translation: CASSPGLLNTDTQYF.

This clonotype was picked up a small number of times. The genes are TRBV3-1 and TRBJ2-7; unclear D gene. The CDR3 contains 14 residues. With 1 base removed from V and 0 bases from J, the gap between germline ends came to 7 bases. Germline V gene data show CDR1 as LGHDT and CDR2 as YNNKEL (reference sequence). The CDR3 DNA reads TGTGCCAGCAGCCAAGGACTCCGCTCCTACGAGCAGTACTTC. It specifies CASSQGLRSYEQYF.

DNA for the CDR3: TGTGCCATCAGCCGGACCGGGTACGAGCAGTACTTC. As protein: CAISRTGYEQYF. The chain is built from TRBV10-3 and TRBJ2-7; D ambiguous. The CDR3 sequence is 12 residues long. V was cut by 6 bases and J by 4 bases, with 10 bases left in between. Per germline, CDR1 ENHRY and CDR2 SYGVKD.

This CDR3 reads CASSLTGTGWRSEQYF. CDR3 nucleotides: TGTGCCAGCAGCTTGACCGGGACAGGGTGGCGAAGCGAGCAGTACTTC. The chain couples TRBV25-1 to TRBJ2-7, with TRBD1 matching 9 bases. With 6 bases clipped from V and 6 bases from J, the junction kept 15 bases outside the gene matches. The CDR3 length is 16 residues. CDR1 MGHDK and CDR2 SYGVNS come from the germline V gene.

In its sample, this clonotype was seen many times. This chain connects TRBV14 to TRBJ1-2; D is uncertain. CDR1 and CDR2 (germline): SGHDN, FVKESK. There are 13 residues in the CDR3. Trimming pared 1 base from V and 7 bases from J, leaving 10 bases between. Written as DNA, the CDR3 is TGTGCCAGCAGCCAAGTTCTGAACGGTGGCTACACCTTC. Protein: CASSQVLNGGYTF.

This clonotype appeared many times. The gene calls are TRBV6-1 and TRBJ2-7; D gene unclear. The CDR3 contains 13 residues. In germline, CDR1 is MNHNS, CDR2 SASEGT. V shed 6 bases and J shed 2 bases, with 11 bases lying between them. DNA of the CDR3: TGTGCCAGCAGCCCCAAGGTAGCCTACGAGCAGTACTTC. Amino acid sequence: CASSPKVAYEQYF.

The chain employs TRBV2 and TRBJ1-2; D remains ambiguous. Germline CDR1 and CDR2: SNHLY and FYNNEI. V was trimmed by 3 bases and J by 9 bases, leaving 17 bases between them. CDR3 length: 14 amino acids. CDR3 residues: CASSDRTPPLCYTF. In DNA, the CDR3 is TGTGCCAGCAGTGACAGAACACCACCGTTGTGCTACACCTTC.

Remarks on this clonotype: It may be a read error: a sequence one base away is much more abundant. The rearrangement uses TRBV7-3 and TRBJ2-1, with TRBD2 matching 11 bases. The length of the CDR3 is 17 residues. Germline-derived CDR1 and CDR2 are SGHTA and FQGTGA. The CDR3 here is CASSSTGLAAEGVEQSF. In nucleotides, the CDR3 is TGTGCCAGCAGCTCCACGGGACTAGCGGCCGAGGGGGTGGAGCAGTCCTTC. The full variable domain, its missing parts supplied by reference TRBV7-3 and TRBJ2-1, is GAGVSQTPSNKVTEKGKYVELRCDPISGHTALYWYRQSLGQGPEFLIYFQGTGAADDSGLPNDRFFAVRPEGSVSTLKIQRTERGDSAVYLCASSSTGLAAEGVEQSFGPGTRLTVL.

Notes on this clonotype: Being one base from a much bigger clone, this may be a read error. J is TRBJ2-1 and V is TRBV12-3 or TRBV12-4, with 11 nucleotides matching TRBD2. The CDR3 is made up of 16 amino acids. DNA of the CDR3: TGTGCTAGTGGTACCCGACTAGCGGGGAGCGCTGATGAGCAGTTCTTC. Translation: CASGTRLAGSADEQFF.

Comment on this clonotype: This may arise from a read error, as a much more abundant clone is one base away. The chain combines TRBV12-5 with TRBJ2-7; D may be TRBD1 (5 bases). The CDR3 sequence is 16 residues long. The germline V gene has CDR1 LGHNT and CDR2 FRNRAP. V lost 0 bases and J lost 6, with 18 bases in between. In nucleotides, the CDR3 is TGTGCTAGTGGTTTGGTAGGGTCCCTCAGGGTTGGCGAGCAGTACTTC. Protein product: CASGLVGSLRVGEQYF.

This clonotype was picked up many times. The rearrangement links TRBV4-2 to TRBJ1-3; TRBD1 might be the D (6 bases). CDR1 is LGHNA, CDR2 YNFKEQ, per germline. The CDR3 is 19 amino acids. Trimming took off 0 bases at V and 0 bases at J, with 18 bases between the two ends. CDR3 sequence: CASSQDRGVTGLSGNTIYF. CDR3 sequence (DNA): TGTGCCAGCAGCCAAGATCGAGGGGTGACAGGTCTCTCTGGAAACACCATATATTTT.